A selection of T cell receptor beta chains follows, all from one sample in a study of blood T cell repertoires in COVID-19. The data were produced by immunoSEQ multiplex PCR, yet TCRdb's version contains in-frame clones alone and is incomplete. The data contain roughly 240,000 clones, 82% of them seen just once; the ten biggest clones take up about 4.5%. Sequences were obtained from peripheral blood. The receptor source for this set is a woman in her 70s with acute or convalescent COVID-19. CDR3s include the opening cysteine and the closing phenylalanine or tryptophan. Each record gives: clone size, V gene, J gene, D gene, CDR3 DNA, CDR3 protein. D genes are given only for firm matches. Expanded clones are given a class, and other clones once, few, many or no size at all.

.,TRBV5-1,TRBJ1-1,.,TGCGCCAGCAGCTTGGTCGGGGTCCGGGACACTGAAGCTTTCTTT,CASSLVGVRDTEAFF
.,TRBV6-2/TRBV6-3,TRBJ1-2,.,TGTGCCAGCAGTGACAGAAACTATGGCTACACCTTC,CASSDRNYGYTF
.,TRBV19,TRBJ1-5,.,TGTGCCAGTAGTGTCCTGGGGCTCAATCAGCCCCAGCATTTT,CASSVLGLNQPQHF
.,TRBV6-2/TRBV6-3,TRBJ1-5,TRBD1,TGTGCCAGCAGTCCCGGGACAGCGCGTATTGACGAGCCCCAGCATTTT,CASSPGTARIDEPQHF
.,TRBV5-5,TRBJ1-5,.,TGTGCCAGCAGCGCCGGGACAACCATCAATCAGCCCCAGCATTTT,CASSAGTTINQPQHF
.,TRBV7-7,TRBJ2-7,TRBD1,TGTGCTATCAGGACAGGCGTCCTCTACGAGCAGTACTTC,CAIRTGVLYEQYF
once,TRBV6-4,TRBJ2-3,TRBD1,TGTGCCAGCAGCCAGGGACAGGGCACGCAGTATTTT,CASSQGQGTQYF
.,TRBV28,TRBJ1-4,TRBD1,TGTGCCAGCAGCCTTGGACAGGGGGGGATAGATAACGAAAAACTGTTTTTT,CASSLGQGGIDNEKLFF
.,TRBV3-1/TRBV3-2,TRBJ2-7,.,TGTGCCAGCAGCCAAGATCGGACGGGGCACAGGGCCTACGAGCAGTACTTC,CASSQDRTGHRAYEQYF
once,TRBV6-2/TRBV6-3,TRBJ2-3,.,TGTGCCAGCAGTTGGGACACCACTTCAGATACGCAGTATTTT,CASSWDTTSDTQYF
.,TRBV6-5,TRBJ1-2,TRBD1,TGTGCCAGCAGCTCCCAGACAGGGGGCCCCCATGGCTACACCTTC,CASSSQTGGPHGYTF
.,TRBV15,TRBJ2-3,TRBD1,TGTGCCACCACCACACAGGGGGCGGCGACAGATACGCAGTATTTT,CATTTQGAATDTQYF
.,TRBV6-5,TRBJ1-4,.,TGTGCCAGCAGGGTACAGTTACCGGGAGAAAAACTGTTTTTT,CASRVQLPGEKLFF
once,TRBV6-5,TRBJ2-7,.,TGTGCCAGCAGCAATAGCTACGAGCAGTACTTC,CASSNSYEQYF
.,TRBV7-2,TRBJ1-5,.,TGTGCCAGCAGCTTCCACGGGATAAATCAGCCCCAGCATTTT,CASSFHGINQPQHF
.,TRBV5-1,TRBJ1-5,.,TGCGCCAGCAGCTTGGATAGTTTTAGCAATCAGCCCCAGCATTTT,CASSLDSFSNQPQHF
.,TRBV6-5,TRBJ2-7,.,TGTGCCAGCAGATACGGTGGGGAGAGGGCTTACGAGCAGTACTTC,CASRYGGERAYEQYF
.,TRBV19,TRBJ1-4,.,TGTGCCAGTAGTATGGGTTGGGGCGGAAGGGAAAAACTGTTTTTT,CASSMGWGGREKLFF
.,TRBV6-1,TRBJ1-6,.,TGTGCCAGCAGTGTAAGCGTGCGGCCCGATAATTCACCCCTCCACTTT,CASSVSVRPDNSPLHF
.,TRBV7-2,TRBJ1-2,TRBD1,TGTGCCAGCAGCTTGGGACAGGGTGCCTATGGCTACACCTTC,CASSLGQGAYGYTF
few,TRBV18,TRBJ1-2,.,TGTGCCAGCTCACAAGGGACAAAAAACTATGGCTACACCTTC,CASSQGTKNYGYTF
once,TRBV7-2,TRBJ2-3,.,TGTGCCAGCACCGGAAGTGGGGGGGCCATGGATACGCAGTATTTT,CASTGSGGAMDTQYF
.,TRBV5-4,TRBJ2-3,.,TGTGCCAGCAGCTTGGACGGGGGAAGCACAGATACGCAGTATTTT,CASSLDGGSTDTQYF
.,TRBV4-2,TRBJ2-1,.,TGTGCCAGCAGCGGAGAGGGGAGGTACAATGAGCAGTTCTTC,CASSGEGRYNEQFF
.,TRBV13,TRBJ2-7,.,TGTGCCAGCAGCAGACTGGAGCTAACCTACGAGCAGTACTTC,CASSRLELTYEQYF
.,TRBV7-2,TRBJ1-6,.,TGTGCCAGCAGCTTAGTCGCCTCAGGCCGTTCACCCCTCCACTTT,CASSLVASGRSPLHF
.,TRBV24-1,TRBJ2-1,.,TGTGCCACCAGTGACCCGGGGTACAATGAGCAGTTCTTC,CATSDPGYNEQFF
.,TRBV6-2/TRBV6-3,TRBJ1-2,.,TGTGCCAGCAGTTACTCGGCGGGGGCGGGCGGCTACACCTTC,CASSYSAGAGGYTF
.,TRBV7-9,TRBJ1-2,.,TGTGCCAGCATCCCGGGGGAGGCACCGGGGGGCTACACCTTC,CASIPGEAPGGYTF
.,TRBV2,TRBJ2-1,.,TGTGCCAGCAGTGCGGACAGTTACAATGAGCAGTTCTTC,CASSADSYNEQFF
.,TRBV3-1/TRBV3-2,TRBJ2-1,TRBD2,TGTGCCAGCAGCCAGGGGTCTGGACTAGCGGGGGGAAGGGAGCAGTTCTTC,CASSQGSGLAGGREQFF
.,TRBV14,TRBJ1-1,.,TGTGCCAGCAGTCCCGACAGGACCTTAAGGAACACTGAAGCTTTCTTT,CASSPDRTLRNTEAFF
few,TRBV5-4,TRBJ2-3,.,TGTGCCAGCAGCCTGCTCTGGGGGGGGACAAGCACAGATACGCAGTATTTT,CASSLLWGGTSTDTQYF
.,TRBV28,TRBJ1-4,TRBD1,TGTGCCAGCAGTTTAGGGACAGGGGGCGGTATGGCTAATGAAAAACTGTTTTTT,CASSLGTGGGMANEKLFF
once,TRBV5-6,TRBJ1-3,.,TGTGCCAGCAGGGGGGGCTCTGGAAACACCATATATTTT,CASRGGSGNTIYF
.,TRBV3-1/TRBV3-2,TRBJ1-2,.,TGTGCCAGCAGCCAAGATATTATCCCCGGCTATGGCTACACCTTC,CASSQDIIPGYGYTF
.,TRBV5-4,TRBJ1-1,TRBD1,TGTGCCAGCAGCTCTTGGAGACAGGGAGGCAACACTGAAGCTTTCTTT,CASSSWRQGGNTEAFF
few,TRBV6-5,TRBJ1-1,.,TGTGCCAGCAGTTCAAGAACCGGGGACACTGAAGCTTTCTTT,CASSSRTGDTEAFF
.,TRBV10-2,TRBJ1-4,TRBD1,TGCGCCAGCAGGCTTACCGGGACAGTGAATGAAAAACTGTTTTTT,CASRLTGTVNEKLFF
medium-sized,TRBV5-1,TRBJ1-2,.,TGCGCCAGCAGCCCTAGTGGGGCAGGGTTGGGCTATGGCTACACCTTC,CASSPSGAGLGYGYTF
.,TRBV28,TRBJ1-5,TRBD1,TGTGCCAGCAGAGGGGACAGGGTGAATCAGCCCCAGCATTTT,CASRGDRVNQPQHF
.,TRBV6-1,TRBJ2-5,.,TGTGCCAGCAGTGCGTCGTCTAGCGCGTTCCAAGAGACCCAGTACTTC,CASSASSSAFQETQYF